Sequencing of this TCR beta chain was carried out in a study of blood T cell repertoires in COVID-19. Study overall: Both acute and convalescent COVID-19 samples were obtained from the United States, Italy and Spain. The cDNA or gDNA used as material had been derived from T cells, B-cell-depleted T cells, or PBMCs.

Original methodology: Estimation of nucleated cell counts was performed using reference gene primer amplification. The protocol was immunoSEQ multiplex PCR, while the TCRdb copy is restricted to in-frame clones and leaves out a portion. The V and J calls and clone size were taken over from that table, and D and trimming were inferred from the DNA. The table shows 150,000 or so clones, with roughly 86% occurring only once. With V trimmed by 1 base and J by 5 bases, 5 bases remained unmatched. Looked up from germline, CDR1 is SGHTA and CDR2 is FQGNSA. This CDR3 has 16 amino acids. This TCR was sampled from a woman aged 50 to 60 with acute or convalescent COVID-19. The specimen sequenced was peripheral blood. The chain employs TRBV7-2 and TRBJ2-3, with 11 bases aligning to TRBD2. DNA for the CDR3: TGTGCCAGCAGCTTAGTACTAGCGGGAGTGAAAGATACGCAGTATTTT. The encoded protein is CASSLVLAGVKDTQYF.